A single sample gave rise to the 6 T cell receptor beta chains below, sequenced in a study of T cells in Graves' hyperthyroidism and ophthalmopathy. RNA transcripts yielded amplified TCR beta CDR3 regions. Primed by the HTBI set, a first-round RT-PCR was run on the TCR CDR3. Using its own MiXCR run on the multiplex PCR reads, TCRdb lists one record per CDR3 protein. The top ten hold 16% of the sample, which has 730,000 or so distinct CDR3 sequences, approximately 18% seen once. Sequenced: blood. These TCRs come from a woman in her fifties or sixties with Graves' hyperthyroidism that later progressed to Graves' ophthalmopathy.

This clonotype was found many times. The V and J genes are TRBV19 and TRBJ1-1, with no clear D. Germline CDR1 LNHDA, CDR2 SQIVND (reference sequence). Trimming left V 7 bases short and J 1 base short, with 7 bases between. The CDR3 sequence is 12 residues long. CDR3 residues: CASKRPNTEAFF. The CDR3 nucleotides are TGTGCCAGTAAACGGCCGAACACTGAAGCTTTCTTT.

The V and J genes are TRBV19 and TRBJ1-5; D is possibly TRBD1 (5 bases). The V gene lost 8 bases and the J gene lost 6 bases, with 14 bases spanning the gap. In germline, CDR1 is LNHDA, CDR2 SQIVND (reference sequence). The CDR3 sequence is 13 residues long. The CDR3, as DNA: TGTGCCAGTTCACAGGAGCGTGTTCAGCCCCAGCATTTT. As protein: CASSQERVQPQHF.

This clonotype turned up a few times. The rearrangement joins TRBV19 to TRBJ2-7; weak D call: TRBD1 (6 bases). From germline, CDR1 is LNHDA and CDR2 SQIVND (reference sequence). V lost 2 bases, J lost 1 base, and 9 bases lay in between. The CDR3 sequence is 14 residues long. The CDR3 DNA sequence: TGTGCCAGTAGTATACGAGGACAGTCCTACGAGCAGTACTTC. This codes for CASSIRGQSYEQYF.

This clonotype was observed a few times. The V and J genes are TRBV11-2 and TRBJ1-4; D remains ambiguous. The length of the CDR3 is 14 residues. V lost 3 bases and J lost 4, with 9 bases in between. CDR1 SGHAT and CDR2 FQNNGV come from the germline V gene. CDR3 bases: TGTGCCAGCAGCTTCGGATATCGTAATGAAAAACTGTTTTTT. Protein: CASSFGYRNEKLFF.

The chain combines TRBV15 with TRBJ2-5; possibly TRBD1 or TRBD2 for D (5 bases each). V was trimmed by 6 bases and J by 4 bases, leaving 24 bases between them. This CDR3 has 17 amino acids. Germline V gene sequence: CDR1 LNHNV, CDR2 YYDKDF (reference sequence). The CDR3 sequence: CATRGDGVGTLAETQYF. CDR3 in DNA: TGTGCCACCAGAGGGGACGGGGTCGGGACCCTAGCAGAGACCCAGTACTTC.

This rearrangement joins TRBV19 to TRBJ1-2, with 7 bases matching TRBD1. The trim removed 7 bases at V and 1 base at J, leaving 6 bases unmatched. CDR3 length equals 14 residues. CDR1 and CDR2 from the germline V gene are LNHDA and SQIVND (reference sequence). CDR3 DNA sequence: TGTGCCAGTAATCCCCGGGACAGTAACTATGGCTACACCTTC. Translation: CASNPRDSNYGYTF.